The T cell receptor beta chain under discussion was sequenced for a study of cytomegalovirus exposure and HLA in healthy donors. Study-level information: Most genotyped donors, 81% of around 370, had Caucasian-associated genetic ancestry. Notes on the study in general: Researchers had no immune exposure information except CMV serostatus available. The likely origin of a cluster of highly shared sequence variants was a sequencing artifact.

A word on this clone: What it binds is unknown.

This PCR relied on a set of 60 Vbeta primers and 13 Jbeta primers. Sequencing was performed with immunoSEQ multiplex PCR; in TCRdb, only in-frame clones are kept and a portion is missing. The sample carries under 250,000 clones, around 73% recorded once. Germline V gene data show CDR1 as SNHLY and CDR2 as FYNNEI. CDR3 length: 16 amino acids. The V gene end was trimmed by 8 bases and the J gene end by 1 base; junction bases not matched to a gene: 13. This rearrangement joins TRBV2 to TRBJ2-7, with 8 bases aligning to TRBD1. The clonotype was recovered from a male donor in good health and CMV-seronegative. Sequenced: PBMCs. CDR3 DNA sequence: TGTGCCAGCCTTACCGACCCGGGACAGGCTTCCTACGAGCAGTACTTC. Protein sequence: CASLTDPGQASYEQYF.